Below, 22 T cell receptor beta chains from the same sample are listed, as sequenced in a study of T cell responses to AZD1222 COVID-19 vaccine. Only in-frame clones appear in the TCRdb table, and some are missing; sequencing was by immunoSEQ multiplex PCR. The sample lists just under 95,000 clones, approximately 91% occurring once. The sequencing here drew on peripheral blood, taken on day 0 of AZD1222 vaccination. These receptors were taken from an adult in good health.

The rearrangement uses TRBV5-1 and TRBJ2-7, with a tentative D call TRBD1 (5 bases). This CDR3 is built from 17 residues. V dropped 4 bases and J dropped 0 bases, with 20 bases sitting between them. Per the germline V gene, CDR1 is SGHRS and CDR2 is YFSETQ. The DNA for the CDR3 is TGCGCCAGCAGCCTTTCTCCAACACAGGTGCCCTCCTACGAGCAGTACTTC. As protein: CASSLSPTQVPSYEQYF.

This clone turned up a few times. V is TRBV7-2 and J is TRBJ1-3, with D possibly being TRBD1 (6 bases). The V gene's germline CDR1 is SGHTA and CDR2 FQGNSA. The CDR3 covers 15 residues. Between the trimmed V and J ends, which lost 5 bases and 2 bases, there was a span of 13 bases. The CDR3 sequence: CASSPAGATGNTIYF. CDR3 nucleotides: TGTGCCAGCAGCCCTGCGGGGGCTACTGGAAACACCATATATTTT.

The chain links TRBV3-1 (or the pseudogene TRBV3-2) to TRBJ1-6, with D perhaps TRBD1 (5 bases). The CDR3 extends over 12 amino acids. Germline CDR1 is LGHDT and CDR2 is YNNKEL (reference sequence). For the CDR3, the DNA is TGTGCAGCAGGGAGCCATAATTCACCCCTCCACTTT. It translates to CAAGSHNSPLHF.

The chain carries TRBV5-4 and TRBJ1-2, with TRBD1 matching 7 bases. Germline V lookup: CDR1 SGHNT, CDR2 YYREEE (reference sequence). This CDR3 is 14 amino acids long. J lost 3 bases, V lost 0 bases, and 2 bases had no gene match. The CDR3 region has the DNA TGTGCCAGCAGCTTGGTAGGACAGGACTATGGCTACACCTTC. It yields the protein CASSLVGQDYGYTF.

The gene calls are TRBV5-1 and TRBJ1-4; a possible D gene is TRBD1 (5 bases). CDR1 and CDR2 (germline): SGHRS, YFSETQ. Trimming left V 4 bases short and J 2 bases short, with 18 bases between. The CDR3 has 17 residues. As DNA, the CDR3 is TGCGCCAGCAGCACCGGGACGACGGGGAGGACTAATGAAAAACTGTTTTTT. Protein product: CASSTGTTGRTNEKLFF.

V and J are TRBV2 and TRBJ1-2, with 9 bases fitting TRBD1. V gave up 6 bases and J gave up 0 bases; unmatched junction bases: 11. Germline V gene lookup returns CDR1 SNHLY and CDR2 FYNNEI. CDR3 length: 17 amino acids. CDR3 in DNA: TGTGCCAGCAGATCCCGGGACAGGGCCCCTTCTAACTATGGCTACACCTTC. Its protein is CASRSRDRAPSNYGYTF.

The chain is built from TRBV7-9 and TRBJ2-7; maybe TRBD2 (5 bases). The CDR3 has 13 amino acids. Trimming took 5 bases from V and 3 from J, leaving 11 bases between them. The germline gives CDR1 SEHNR, CDR2 FQNEAQ (reference sequence). The DNA of the CDR3 is TGTGCCAGCAGCCGACAAGCGGACTACGAGCAGTACTTC. This sequence encodes CASSRQADYEQYF. Supplemented by reference TRBV7-9 and TRBJ2-7, the full variable domain reads DTGVSQNPRHKITKRGQNVTFRCDPISEHNRLYWYRQTLGQGPEFLTYFQNEAQLEKSRLLSDRFSAERPKGSFSTLEIQRTEQGDSAMYLCASSRQADYEQYFGPGTRLTVT.

The chain combines TRBV7-2 with TRBJ2-3; no definite D call. CDR1 and CDR2 from the germline V gene are SGHTA and FQGNSA. Between the trimmed V and J ends, which lost 5 bases and 1 base, there was a span of 4 bases. CDR3 length: 12 amino acids. This CDR3 is CASSRGTDTQYF. The CDR3 DNA is TGTGCCAGCAGCCGTGGCACAGATACGCAGTATTTT.

The chain joins TRBV7-2 to TRBJ2-3; D may be TRBD2 (6 bases). CDR3 length: 12 amino acids. Germline V gives CDR1 SGHTA, CDR2 FQGNSA. V was cut by 4 bases and J by 14 bases, with 16 bases left in between. CDR3 in DNA: TGTGCCAGCAGCTGGCCGGGACTGAACGGGTATTTT. It codes for CASSWPGLNGYF.

The chain recombines TRBV3-1 (or the pseudogene TRBV3-2) with TRBJ2-7; D not resolved. V lost 0 bases and J 4 bases, leaving 13 bases between the germline ends. Germline CDR1 and CDR2: LGHDT and YNNKEL (reference sequence). CDR3 length equals 15 residues. The CDR3 DNA sequence: TGTGCCAGCAGCCAAGAGGCTTTCCCCCTTTACGAGCAGTACTTC. Its translation is CASSQEAFPLYEQYF.

CDR3 sequence: CASSPGRGVATNEKLFF. In DNA, the CDR3 is TGTGCCAGCAGCCCGGGGAGGGGAGTTGCAACTAATGAAAAACTGTTTTTT. V gene TRBV11-2 combines with J gene TRBJ1-4; D perhaps matches TRBD1 (5 bases). CDR3 length: 17 amino acids. Germline values: CDR1 SGHAT, CDR2 FQNNGV. Between the trimmed V and J ends, which lost 5 bases and 0 bases, there was a span of 16 bases.

The J gene is TRBJ1-3, the V gene TRBV7-3; D is perhaps TRBD1 (5 bases). CDR1 is SGHTA, CDR2 FQGTGA, per germline. Trimming cost V 5 bases and J 4 bases, with 9 bases left between them. The CDR3 has 13 residues. In DNA, the CDR3 is TGTGCCAGCAGCACCTCAGGGGGAAACACCATATATTTT. This encodes CASSTSGGNTIYF.

The genes are TRBV11-3 and TRBJ2-7, with 9 bases identical to TRBD1. The CDR3 sequence is 14 residues long. The junction had 8 bases not matched to a gene; V was cut back by 5 bases and J by 6 bases. Germline values: CDR1 SGHNT, CDR2 YENEEA. CDR3 nucleotides: TGTGCCAGCAGCCCGTCCGGGACAGGGCCCGAGCAGTACTTC. Protein sequence: CASSPSGTGPEQYF.

The chain has TRBV3-1 (or the pseudogene TRBV3-2) and TRBJ1-5; D is ambiguous. Germline CDR1 LGHDT, CDR2 YNNKEL (reference sequence). The CDR3 runs to 15 residues. Between the trimmed V and J ends, which lost 0 bases and 0 bases, there was a span of 6 bases. The CDR3 DNA reads as TGTGCCAGCAGCCAAGACACACTTAGCAATCAGCCCCAGCATTTT. Its protein product is CASSQDTLSNQPQHF.

The V and J genes are TRBV7-9 and TRBJ2-3; the D call may be TRBD1 or TRBD2 (5 bases each). The V and J ends lost 6 bases and 6 bases respectively, with 10 bases between them. The CDR3 runs to 12 residues. CDR1 SEHNR and CDR2 FQNEAQ come from the germline V gene (reference sequence). The CDR3, as DNA: TGTGCCAGCAGTACGAGGGGTGATACGCAGTATTTT. It is translated as CASSTRGDTQYF.

There are a few counts of this clone. The genes are TRBV4-3 and TRBJ2-7; 14 nucleotides match TRBD2. Per the germline V gene, CDR1 is LGHNA and CDR2 is YSLEER. This CDR3 has 17 residues. Germline trimming cut 3 bases from V and 5 bases from J; bases unmatched to any gene: 9. For the CDR3, the DNA is TGCGCCAGCAGCCAGGGACTAGCGGGGGCTGTGGGCAACGAGCAGTACTTC. Translating it yields CASSQGLAGAVGNEQYF.

The chain couples TRBV5-6 to TRBJ2-3, with TRBD2 matching over 14 bases. Per the germline V gene, CDR1 is SGHDT and CDR2 is YYEEEE. The CDR3 length is 18 residues. V lost 3 bases, J lost 3 bases, and 9 bases stayed unmatched. CDR3 coding DNA: TGTGCCAGCAGCTGGACTAGCGGGGGGACCGCCGTGACAGATACGCAGTATTTT. Its protein is CASSWTSGGTAVTDTQYF.

The chain uses TRBV7-2 and TRBJ2-1, with 7 bases that match TRBD1. Germline V gene data show CDR1 as SGHTA and CDR2 as FQGNSA. Unmatched junction bases numbered 1, after V lost 5 bases and J lost 6 bases. The CDR3 is made up of 12 amino acids. CDR3 sequence (DNA): TGTGCCAGCAGCCAGGGGGTCAATGAGCAGTTCTTC. Translating it yields CASSQGVNEQFF.

The V gene is TRBV7-9, the J gene TRBJ2-1, with D perhaps matching TRBD2 (6 bases). The CDR3 covers 13 residues. Trimming shortened V by 0 bases and J by 6 bases, and 6 bases separated the two germline ends. The germline gives CDR1 SEHNR, CDR2 FQNEAQ (reference sequence). Here the CDR3 DNA reads TGTGCCAGCAGCTTAGCCGGGGGCAATGAGCAGTTCTTC. This codes for CASSLAGGNEQFF.

V gene TRBV7-2 combines with J gene TRBJ1-3, with D perhaps matching TRBD1 (6 bases). The CDR3 contains 15 residues. CDR1 SGHTA and CDR2 FQGNSA come from the germline V gene. V lost 5 bases to trimming and J lost 0 bases, with 11 bases between them. The CDR3 sequence is CASSPRGASGNTIYF. The CDR3 nucleotides read TGTGCCAGCAGCCCAAGGGGGGCCTCTGGAAACACCATATATTTT.

The chain uses TRBV7-9 and TRBJ1-2; the D is unclear. This CDR3 region has 14 residues. In germline, CDR1 is SEHNR, CDR2 FQNEAQ (reference sequence). The V and J ends lost 1 base and 8 bases respectively, with 14 bases between them. The CDR3 spells CASSLEVGVRGYTF. The CDR3 DNA reads as TGTGCCAGCAGCTTAGAAGTGGGAGTGCGGGGCTACACCTTC.

The V call is TRBV3-1 (or the pseudogene TRBV3-2), the J call TRBJ1-5; no clear D. CDR1 is LGHDT, CDR2 YNNKEL, per germline (reference sequence). Trimming took off 0 bases at V and 14 bases at J, with 26 bases between the two ends. The CDR3 spans 17 residues. In DNA form, the CDR3 reads TGTGCCAGCAGCCAAGATCCTAATGAGAAAGTTCCACCGGGTAAGCATTTT. Its protein product is CASSQDPNEKVPPGKHF.